Following are 20 T cell receptor delta chains from one sample sequenced in a study of gamma delta lymphoproliferative disorders and STAT genes. PBMCs from patients and controls supplied the genomic DNA for sequencing. TCRdb called clones from the multiplex PCR reads again using CATT. This sample has some 1,200 delta-chain clones, with 2.4% found just once. The sample taken for sequencing was blood. These receptors all come from a human donor in good health.

This clone was picked up a small number of times. The protein that TCRdb holds for this DNA derives from a much larger clone and differs from the translated DNA at residue 7, which likely indicates a read error; the protein shown here is translated from the DNA. J is TRDJ1 and V is TRDV1; no clear D gene. This CDR3 contains 18 residues. V lost 0 bases and J lost 0, with 17 bases in between. Germline lookup yields CDR1 TSWWSYY and CDR2 QGS. Here the CDR3 DNA reads TGTGCTCTTGGGGAACTAGCATTCTCGTACCCCCACACCGATAAACTCATCTTT. Translating gives CALGELAFSYPHTDKLIF.

The chain has TRDV2 and TRDJ1, with 9 bases fitting TRDD3. The germline CDR1 and CDR2 sequences are GEAIGNYY and EKD. The trim removed 1 base at V and 0 bases at J, leaving 11 bases unmatched. The length of the CDR3 is 18 residues. Here the CDR3 DNA reads TGTGCCTGTGACACGGTACTGGGGGACGCGCGGAACACCGATAAACTCATCTTT. It is translated as CACDTVLGDARNTDKLIF.

This clone appeared a few times. The J gene is TRDJ1; the V gene was not called; the tabulated D call, TRDD3, remains unverified against the DNA. This CDR3 is built from 24 residues. The CDR3 protein is CASLCLPKHFLYWGVSTVTDKLIF. The CDR3 DNA reads TGTGCTTCATTGTGCCTTCCAAAGCATTTCTTATACTGGGGGGTAAGTACAGTGACCGATAAACTCATCTTT.

This clone is classed as hyperexpanded. The same CDR3 arises from other DNA sequences in this sample as well. The chain joins TRDV2 to TRDJ1, with 8 bases lining up with TRDD3. Germline CDR1 and CDR2: GEAIGNYY and EKD. With V trimmed by 2 bases and J by 1 base, 17 bases remained unmatched. The CDR3 is 19 amino acids. The CDR3 sequence is CACDKIPLGDRKPTDKLIF. The CDR3 nucleotides read TGTGCCTGTGACAAAATTCCCTTGGGGGATCGAAAACCCACCGATAAACTCATCTTT.

Notes on this clone: TCRdb lists the protein of a much larger clone for this DNA, which differs at residue 3, so this is likely a read error; the protein given here is translated from the DNA itself. This chain links TRDV3 with TRDJ1; TRDD3 aligns across 11 bases. CDR3 length: 16 residues. Germline CDR1 is TVYSNPD and CDR2 is GDNSRS (reference sequence). V lost 4 bases to trimming and J lost 2 bases; unmatched junction nucleotides: 12. CDR3 in amino acids: CASPGGLGDTTDKLIF. Here the CDR3 DNA reads TGTGCCTCCCCAGGGGGCCTGGGGGATACAACCGATAAACTCATCTTT.

The rearrangement uses TRDV2 and TRDJ1, with 8 nucleotides matching TRDD3. The germline V gene has CDR1 GEAIGNYY and CDR2 EKD. V dropped 0 bases and J dropped 1; count of bases not matched to a gene: 9. The CDR3 is made up of 17 amino acids. CDR3 residues: CACDTVGDRKPTDKLIF. In DNA, the CDR3 is TGTGCCTGTGACACCGTGGGGGATCGAAAACCCACCGATAAACTCATCTTT.

This clone was detected a few times. The TCRdb protein comes from a much larger clone and disagrees with this DNA's translation at residue 14, likely due to a read error; the protein given here is derived from the DNA. The chain has TRDV1 and TRDJ1; D gene unclear. V was shortened by 2 bases and J by 4 bases, with 32 bases between the two germline ends. The CDR3 spans 21 residues. CDR1 and CDR2 (germline): TSWWSYY, QGS. The CDR3 DNA reads as TGTGCTCTTGGGGAAGGTCCCCTTTATCGACCCGTACACTCGAAGTTCGATAAACTCATCTTT. It translates to CALGEGPLYRPVHSKFDKLIF.

This clone was seen ten or more times. A single base is all that separates this from a far larger clone, so a read error is likely. Other nucleotide sequences in the sample specify the same CDR3. The chain carries TRDV1 and TRDJ1; TRDD3 might be the D (6 bases). This CDR3 is 15 amino acids long. Germline V CDR1 and CDR2: TSWWSYY, QGS. In DNA form, the CDR3 reads TGTGCTCTAGTACAGTACTGGGTCCCCGGGTCTAAACTTATCTTT. Its protein product is CALVQYWVPGSKLIF.

Worth noting for this clone: This DNA's translation differs at residue 14 from TCRdb's protein, which comes from a much larger clone; a read error is likely, and the protein shown is translated from the DNA. The chain joins TRDV1 to TRDJ1; no clear D gene. The CDR3 loop spans 20 amino acids. Germline V gives CDR1 TSWWSYY, CDR2 QGS. Trimming stripped 3 bases from V and 4 bases from J, with 30 bases between. CDR3 protein: CALGDLTVASFPTNGDKLIF. The CDR3 region has the DNA TGTGCTCTTGGGGATCTGACTGTCGCCTCCTTTCCGACTAACGGCGATAAACTCATCTTT.

A remark on this clone: The likely explanation is a read error, given a far larger clone one base away. Other nucleotide sequences from this sample produce the same CDR3. V gene TRDV2 combines with J gene TRDJ1; D is unclear. Germline CDR1 is GEAIGNYY and CDR2 is EKD. The CDR3 is 15 amino acids. V lost 0 bases, J lost 0 bases, and 10 bases lay in between. In nucleotides, the CDR3 is TGTGCCTGTGACACCGCCGGGCCTCACACCGATAAACTCATCTTT. Its protein is CACDTAGPHTDKLIF.

This clone showed up just a few times. A far larger clone is off by one base, so a read error is likely. Other DNA sequences in the sample encode the same CDR3. V and J are TRDV1 and TRDJ1, with 7 positions matching TRDD3. Trimming at V came to 3 bases and at J to 4 bases, leaving 20 bases not matched to a gene. The CDR3 length is 19 residues. CDR1 and CDR2 from the germline V gene are TSWWSYY and QGS. CDR3 protein: CALGDPSYLPWGNIDKLIF. CDR3 coding DNA: TGTGCTCTTGGGGACCCTTCTTACCTCCCATGGGGGAATATCGATAAACTCATCTTT.

This clone was seen a handful of times. A read error likely explains why the TCRdb protein, taken from a much larger clone, differs from this DNA's translation at residue 5; the protein shown is translated from the DNA. The J gene is TRDJ1, the V gene TRDV1; 9 positions match TRDD2. This CDR3 spans 19 amino acids. The germline V gene has CDR1 TSWWSYY and CDR2 QGS. J lost 4 bases, V lost 5 bases, and 20 bases had no gene match. DNA for the CDR3: TGTGCTCTTGGGAACCCTTCCTACCTCCCATGGGGGAATATCGATAAACTCATCTTT. This codes for CALGNPSYLPWGNIDKLIF.

This clone rates as medium-sized. A far larger clone is one nucleotide away, so this likely arose from a read error. The chain uses TRDV2 and TRDJ1; 8 bases fit TRDD3. Germline CDR1 is GEAIGNYY and CDR2 is EKD. The CDR3 extends over 19 amino acids. This chain's CDR3 is CACDKIPLGDRKPTDKPIF. The CDR3 DNA is TGTGCCTGTGACAAAATTCCCTTGGGGGATCGAAAACCCACCGATAAACCCATCTTT.

As concerns this clone: The protein that TCRdb holds for this DNA derives from a much larger clone and differs from the translated DNA at residue 13, which likely indicates a read error; the protein shown here is translated from the DNA. The J gene is TRDJ1, the V gene TRDV3, with 11 nucleotides matching TRDD3. The germline CDR1 and CDR2 sequences are TVYSNPD and GDNSRS (reference sequence). The CDR3 loop spans 16 amino acids. The DNA for the CDR3 is TGTGCCTTCCCAGGGGGCCTGGGGGATACAACCGATGAACTCATCTTT. Protein sequence: CAFPGGLGDTTDELIF. The full variable domain, its missing parts supplied by reference TRDV3 and TRDJ1, is CDKVTQSSPDQTVASGSEVVLLCTYDTVYSNPDLFWYRIRPDYSFQFVFYGDNSRSEGADFTQGRFSVKHILTQKAFHLVISPVRTEDSATYYCAFPGGLGDTTDELIFGKGTRVTVEP.

Ten or more counts support this clone. TCRdb's protein, taken from a much larger clone, differs from this DNA's translation at residue 7, likely owing to a read error; the protein displayed comes from the DNA. V is TRDV2 and J is TRDJ1; D perhaps matches TRDD3 (6 bases). V gave up 1 base and J gave up 0 bases, with 14 bases separating them. The germline V gene has CDR1 GEAIGNYY and CDR2 EKD. The CDR3 runs to 16 residues. The CDR3 nucleotides are TGTGCCTGTGACACGGCCCGGGGGAACCACACCGATAAACTCATCTTT. Translated: CACDTARGNHTDKLIF.

Only a few counts were recorded for this clone. The protein held in TCRdb is that of a much larger clone and does not match this DNA's translation at residue 12, likely because of a read error; the protein shown is translated from the DNA. The chain couples TRAV29/DV5 to TRDJ1; 9 bases are shared with TRDD2. The CDR3 spans 21 residues. Germline CDR1 and CDR2: NSMFDY and ISSIKDK. J was trimmed by 0 bases and V by 5 bases; bases with no gene match: 26. For the CDR3, the DNA is TGTGCAGCTTTCCAAAGGCCTTCCTACTTTCACGGGGGGGCCCACACCGATAAACTCATCTTT. Protein sequence: CAAFQRPSYFHGGAHTDKLIF.

For this clone: TCRdb shows a much larger clone's protein in place of this DNA's translation, and the two differ at residue 9, likely through a read error; the protein shown is translated from the DNA. The gene calls are TRDV1 and TRDJ1; D is perhaps TRDD3 (8 bases). Trimming stripped 0 bases from V and 2 bases from J, with 40 bases between. The CDR3 totals 25 residues. From germline, CDR1 is TSWWSYY and CDR2 QGS. CDR3 bases: TGTGCTCTTGGGGAACTAGTTCCCTCCCCGCTTCCTATTACCCACTGGGGGCTCATTACCGATAAACTCATCTTT. Its protein is CALGELVPSPLPITHWGLITDKLIF.

Concerning this clone itself: The protein held in TCRdb is that of a much larger clone and does not match this DNA's translation at residue 9, likely because of a read error; the protein shown is translated from the DNA. The chain has TRAV29/DV5 and TRDJ1, with D maybe TRDD3 (8 bases). The V gene lost 5 bases and the J gene lost 0 bases, with 35 bases spanning the gap. The CDR3 sequence is 21 residues long. The germline V gene encodes CDR1 NSMFDY and CDR2 ISSIKDK. The CDR3 DNA sequence: TGTGCAGCTTTCCAAAGGCCTTCCTTCTTTCACTGGGGGGCCCACACCGATAAACTCATCTTT. Translating it yields CAAFQRPSFFHWGAHTDKLIF.

This clone has only a few counts. TCRdb's protein for this DNA is that of a much larger clone and differs from the translation at residue 12, likely a read error; the protein shown is the DNA translation. The chain combines TRDV3 with TRDJ1; TRDD3 matches 11 bases. In germline, CDR1 is TVYSNPD, CDR2 GDNSRS (reference sequence). This CDR3 spans 16 amino acids. CDR3 loop: CAFPGGLGDTTGKLIF. The CDR3 DNA follows: TGTGCCTTCCCAGGGGGCCTGGGGGATACAACCGGTAAACTCATCTTT.

Worth noting for this clone: A far bigger clonotype differs at one base, so this is likely a read error. This specimen includes other DNA sequences encoding the same CDR3. The chain uses TRDV1 and TRDJ1, with D maybe TRDD3 (6 bases). Germline assignment: CDR1 TSWWSYY and CDR2 QGS. The germline V and J ends were trimmed by 6 bases and 0 bases, with 32 bases remaining between them. The CDR3 is 21 amino acids. CDR3 region: CALGGYSEGLSYWAYTDKLIF. The DNA for the CDR3 is TGTGCTCTTGGAGGATACTCAGAGGGGCTCTCGTACTGGGCGTACACCGATAAACTCATCTTT.